A selection of T cell receptor beta chains follows, all from one sample in a study of blood T cell repertoires in COVID-19. Data came from immunoSEQ multiplex PCR; TCRdb stores just in-frame clones and leaves some out. The sample shows approximately 170,000 clones, around 82% of them seen only once. Sequencing was carried out using peripheral blood. The receptors were sampled from a woman between 70 and 85 years old who had recovered from COVID-19. CDR3s include the opening cysteine and the closing phenylalanine or tryptophan. D genes are given only for firm matches. Clone size is not always given. Where it is, it says once, few, many or a class for expanded clones.

>13|TRBJ1-5|TRBV18|NA|few
TGTGCCAGCTCCCCGGGGAGCAATCAGCCCCAGCATTTT
CASSPGSNQPQHF
>13|TRBJ1-1|TRBV5-1|TRBD1|NA
TGCGCCAGCAGCCACTACAGGGGTGGGGAAGCTTTCTTT
CASSHYRGGEAFF
>15|TRBJ2-3|TRBV28|NA|NA
TGTGCCAGCAGTTTATCGGGGGAGGAGGGGGATACGCAGTATTTT
CASSLSGEEGDTQYF
>12|TRBJ1-2|TRBV15|NA|NA
TGTGCCACCAGCAACCCGGGGGGATACTACACCTTC
CATSNPGGYYTF
>14|TRBJ2-3|TRBV7-2|NA|NA
TGTGCCAGCAGCCCCGACATCAGCACAGATACGCAGTATTTT
CASSPDISTDTQYF
>15|TRBJ2-1|TRBV28|TRBD2|NA
TGTGCCAGCAGTTTAAGGACTAGCGGGTACAATGAGCAGTTCTTC
CASSLRTSGYNEQFF
>15|TRBJ2-1|TRBV5-1|NA|NA
TGCGCCAGCAGCCCGAGGTTGGGCTCCTACAATGAGCAGTTCTTC
CASSPRLGSYNEQFF
>14|TRBJ2-1|TRBV15|TRBD2|NA
TGTGCCACCAGCAGAGAGCGGGAGACGGATGAGCAGTTCTTC
CATSRERETDEQFF
>17|TRBJ2-5|TRBV7-8|TRBD2|NA
TGTGCCAGCAGCTTACGAACTAGCGGGAGAGGCCAAGAGACCCAGTACTTC
CASSLRTSGRGQETQYF
>15|TRBJ2-2|TRBV10-3|TRBD2|NA
TGTGCCACCGGGACTAGCGGGGCCAACACCGGGGAGCTGTTTTTT
CATGTSGANTGELFF
>12|TRBJ1-2|TRBV2|NA|NA
TGTGCCAGCAGTGGAGGGGGTAATGGCTACACCTTC
CASSGGGNGYTF
>12|TRBJ2-7|TRBV2|NA|NA
TGTGCCAGCGCGGGCACCCTCTACGAGCAGTACTTC
CASAGTLYEQYF
>14|TRBJ1-6|TRBV6-4|TRBD1|once
TGTGCCAGCAGTGATGGGGACAGTTGGTCACCCCTCCACTTT
CASSDGDSWSPLHF
>16|TRBJ2-7|TRBV7-3|TRBD2|NA
TGTGCCAGCAGCCCTAATGGACTAGCGGGAGTGGGGGAGCAGTACTTC
CASSPNGLAGVGEQYF
>15|TRBJ1-2|TRBV6-1|TRBD1|NA
TGTGCCAGCAGTGAAGAGGGGGGACAGTTGAATGGCTACACCTTC
CASSEEGGQLNGYTF
>13|TRBJ1-1|TRBV29-1|NA|NA
TGCAGCGTTGAAGCGGGGGAGGGCACTGAAGCTTTCTTT
CSVEAGEGTEAFF
>17|TRBJ2-3|TRBV7-6|TRBD2|NA
TGTGCCAGCAGCCCCCAAGCGGGGGGGCCCCAATACGGTACGCAGTATTTT
CASSPQAGGPQYGTQYF
>13|TRBJ1-2|TRBV2|NA|NA
TGTGCCAGCCCCCTAGGGGGGGCTGATGGCTACACCTTC
CASPLGGADGYTF
>15|TRBJ2-7|TRBV5-1|TRBD2|NA
TGCGCCAGCAGCTCGGGACTAGCGGACTCCTACGAGCAGTACTTC
CASSSGLADSYEQYF
>17|TRBJ1-3|TRBV30|TRBD1|NA
TGTGCCTGGAGTGTAAAGGGTCTCGGACAGGCTCGGTACACCATATATTTT
CAWSVKGLGQARYTIYF
>12|TRBJ2-3|TRBV19|NA|once
TGTGCCAGTAGTATGACGGGAGATACGCAGTATTTT
CASSMTGDTQYF
>17|TRBJ2-1|TRBV28|NA|NA
TGTGCCAGCAGTTCCCGCCTGGGGGGTGGGGCCCCACATGAGCAGTTCTTC
CASSSRLGGGAPHEQFF
>15|TRBJ2-5|TRBV3-1/TRBV3-2|NA|NA
TGTGCCAGCAGCCCCGCAGGGTATCGAGATGGGACCCAGTACTTC
CASSPAGYRDGTQYF
>11|TRBJ2-7|TRBV20-1|NA|NA
TGCAGTGCTAGTTGGGGGCCCGTGCAGTACTTC
CSASWGPVQYF
>15|TRBJ2-5|TRBV7-2|TRBD2|NA
TGTGCCAGCAGCCGGGGACTAGCGGGAGGAGAGACCCAGTACTTC
CASSRGLAGGETQYF